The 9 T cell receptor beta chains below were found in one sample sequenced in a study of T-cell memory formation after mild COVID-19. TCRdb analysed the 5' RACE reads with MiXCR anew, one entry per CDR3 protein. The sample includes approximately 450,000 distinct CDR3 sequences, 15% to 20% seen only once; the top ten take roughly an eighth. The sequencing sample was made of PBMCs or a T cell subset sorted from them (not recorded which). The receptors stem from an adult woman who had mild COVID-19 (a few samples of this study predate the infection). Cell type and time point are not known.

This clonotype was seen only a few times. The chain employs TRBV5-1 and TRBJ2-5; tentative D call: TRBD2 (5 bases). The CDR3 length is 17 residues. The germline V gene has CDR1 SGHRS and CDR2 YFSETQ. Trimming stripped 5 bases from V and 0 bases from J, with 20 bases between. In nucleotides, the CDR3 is TGCGCCAGCAGAATTATGCAAACGGGAAAGTACCAAGAGACCCAGTACTTC. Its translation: CASRIMQTGKYQETQYF.

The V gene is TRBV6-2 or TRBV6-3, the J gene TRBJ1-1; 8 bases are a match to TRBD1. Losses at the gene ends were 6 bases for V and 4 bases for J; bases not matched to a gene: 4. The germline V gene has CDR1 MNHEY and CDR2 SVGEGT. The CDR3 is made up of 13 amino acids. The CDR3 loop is CASSKTGGTEAFF. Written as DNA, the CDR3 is TGTGCCAGCAGCAAAACAGGGGGCACTGAAGCTTTCTTT.

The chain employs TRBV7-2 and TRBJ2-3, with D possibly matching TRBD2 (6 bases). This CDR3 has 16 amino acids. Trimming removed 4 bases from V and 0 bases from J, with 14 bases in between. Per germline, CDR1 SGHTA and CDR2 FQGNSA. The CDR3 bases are TGTGCCAGCAGCTCAAGACCGGGACTCAGCACAGATACGCAGTATTTT. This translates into CASSSRPGLSTDTQYF.

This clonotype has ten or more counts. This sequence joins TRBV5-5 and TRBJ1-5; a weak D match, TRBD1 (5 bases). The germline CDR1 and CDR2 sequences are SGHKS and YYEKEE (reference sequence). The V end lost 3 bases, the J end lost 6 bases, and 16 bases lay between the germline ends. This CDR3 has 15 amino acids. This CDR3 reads CASSSDRVRRQPQHF. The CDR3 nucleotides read TGTGCCAGCAGCTCCGACAGAGTACGGCGTCAGCCCCAGCATTTT.

In nucleotides, the CDR3 is TGCGCCAGCAGCCAGCTCGACGAACTAGCGTCCACTGGCAATGAGCAGTTCTTC. Protein sequence: CASSQLDELASTGNEQFF. This rearrangement joins TRBV4-3 to TRBJ2-1; the match to TRBD2 covers 7 bases. V shed 3 bases, J shed 6 bases, and the junction held 17 bases outside the gene matches. Per the germline V gene, CDR1 is LGHNA and CDR2 is YSLEER. CDR3 size: 18 residues.

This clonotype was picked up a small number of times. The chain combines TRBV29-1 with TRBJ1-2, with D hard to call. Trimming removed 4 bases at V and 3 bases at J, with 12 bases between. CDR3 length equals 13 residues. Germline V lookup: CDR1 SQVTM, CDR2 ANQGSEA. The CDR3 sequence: CSVALGTYYGYTF. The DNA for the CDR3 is TGCAGCGTTGCCTTGGGCACCTACTATGGCTACACCTTC.

The CDR3 DNA sequence: TGTGCCAGCAGGTCCGAGGGTCGGAACTACGAGCAGTACTTC. It yields the protein CASRSEGRNYEQYF. The chain is built from TRBV7-9 and TRBJ2-7; possibly TRBD2 for D (5 bases). The germline V and J ends were trimmed by 6 bases and 3 bases, with 15 bases remaining between them. CDR1 and CDR2 from the germline V gene are SEHNR and FQNEAQ (reference sequence). This CDR3 is 14 amino acids long. Supplemented by reference TRBV7-9 and TRBJ2-7, the full variable domain reads DTGVSQNPRHKITKRGQNVTFRCDPISEHNRLYWYRQTLGQGPEFLTYFQNEAQLEKSRLLSDRFSAERPKGSFSTLEIQRTEQGDSAMYLCASRSEGRNYEQYFGPGTRLTVT.

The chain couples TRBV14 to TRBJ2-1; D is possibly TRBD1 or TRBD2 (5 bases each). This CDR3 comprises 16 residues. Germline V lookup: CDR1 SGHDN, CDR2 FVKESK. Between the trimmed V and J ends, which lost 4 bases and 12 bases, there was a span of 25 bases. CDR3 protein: CASSRDPMTVGAAQFF. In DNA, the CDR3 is TGTGCCAGCAGCCGGGATCCGATGACAGTCGGGGCTGCGCAGTTCTTC.

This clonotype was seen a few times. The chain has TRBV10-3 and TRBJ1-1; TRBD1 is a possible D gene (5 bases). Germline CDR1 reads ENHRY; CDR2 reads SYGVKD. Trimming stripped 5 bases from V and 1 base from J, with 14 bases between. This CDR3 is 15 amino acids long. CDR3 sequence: CAISSSPGQNTEAFF. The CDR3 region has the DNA TGTGCCATCAGTTCGTCCCCGGGGCAGAACACTGAAGCTTTCTTT.